These T cell receptor beta chains were read from a single sample in a study of CD8+CD57+ T cells in acquired aplastic anemia. TCRdb called the reads again in MiXCR, with one record for every CDR3 protein. The table has about 250,000 distinct CDR3 sequences, around 46% seen once. Sequencing was done on a sample of sorted CD4+, CD8+, or CD8+CD57+ T cells (not recorded which) from PBMCs. The source of these receptors is a human donor with aplastic anemia. CDR3s include the opening cysteine and the closing phenylalanine or tryptophan. Each record gives: D gene, J gene, V gene, clone size, CDR3 DNA, CDR3 protein. A D gene is named only where the DNA matches it firmly. The size entry is marked missing in some rows and otherwise reads once, few, many or a size class.

>-|TRBJ1-1|TRBV2|few
TGTGCCAGCAGTGGGGAGGGATTTTGGTCTGAAGCTTTCTTT
CASSGEGFWSEAFF
>-|TRBJ2-1|TRBV9|-
TGTGCCAGTTCCCTGGAGCCCTACAATGAGCAGTTCTTC
CASSLEPYNEQFF
>-|TRBJ2-7|TRBV20-1|-
TGCAGTGCCTTGGGTTATCGGATCAGGGACGAGCAGTACTTC
CSALGYRIRDEQYF
>TRBD2|TRBJ2-5|TRBV12-3/TRBV12-4|many
TGTGCCAGCAGCCCGGGGGGGGTAGAGACCCAGTACTTC
CASSPGGVETQYF
>-|TRBJ2-1|TRBV10-1|-
TGCGCCAGCAGTGAGTCCCTAACAGGGAAACACAATGAGCAGTTCTTC
CASSESLTGKHNEQFF
>-|TRBJ1-1|TRBV27|many
TGTGCCAGTAGTATACAGAGAAACACTGAAGCTTTCTTT
CASSIQRNTEAFF
>-|TRBJ2-5|TRBV27|few
TGTGCCAGCAGTTTAGTCCCAGGGAGCCCGGAGACCCAGTACTTC
CASSLVPGSPETQYF
>-|TRBJ1-2|TRBV9|-
TGTGCCAGCGGCAGGCGGGACTATGGCTACACCTTC
CASGRRDYGYTF
>-|TRBJ1-1|TRBV6-1|few
TGTGCCAGCAGTTTACATGGGGCGCGGACTGAAGCTTTCTTT
CASSLHGARTEAFF
>-|TRBJ2-1|TRBV12-3/TRBV12-4|-
TGTGCCAGCAGTTTCCCCGGCAGAGTGTCCGCCCATACACCAATTGAGCAGTTCTTC
CASSFPGRVSAHTPIEQFF
>-|TRBJ2-1|TRBV10-2|-
TGCGCCAGCACCGATGGGGGAAATGGCGGTACTCCTACGATAGAGCAGTTCTTC
CASTDGGNGGTPTIEQFF
>-|TRBJ2-5|TRBV5-6|-
TGTGCCAGCAGCTTGGGGGTAATACAGGAGACCCAGTACTTC
CASSLGVIQETQYF
>TRBD2|TRBJ2-1|TRBV27|-
TGTGCCAGCAGTCCAAGGACTAGCGGGGGGGTCAACGACAATGAGCAGTTCTTC
CASSPRTSGGVNDNEQFF
>TRBD2|TRBJ2-3|TRBV15|-
TGTGCCACCAGCAGAGATCCTAGCGGGAGGGCCGTCGAGCAGTATTTT
CATSRDPSGRAVEQYF
>-|TRBJ1-3|TRBV7-9|few
TGTGCCAGCAGCTTAAAGGACCTCCTCTCTGGAAACACCATATATTTT
CASSLKDLLSGNTIYF
>-|TRBJ2-1|TRBV4-3|-
TGCGCCAGCAGCCAAGATTGGTTTCTTGGTAGGATTAGAAATGAGCAGTTCTTC
CASSQDWFLGRIRNEQFF
>-|TRBJ2-2|TRBV24-1|-
TGTGCCACCGGGAAAAACACCGGGGAGCTGTTTTTT
CATGKNTGELFF
>-|TRBJ1-2|TRBV10-3|-
TGTGCCATCAGTGAGTCGCCAGGCCCTACTAACTATGGCTACACCTTC
CAISESPGPTNYGYTF
>-|TRBJ1-2|TRBV3-1|-
TGTGCCAGCAGCCAAGAACCGAGACTCTATGGCTACACCTTC
CASSQEPRLYGYTF
>-|TRBJ1-2|TRBV7-8|once
TGTGCCAGCAGCATTTCGAGAGTCCGGGCTACCCACTATGGCTACACCTTC
CASSISRVRATHYGYTF